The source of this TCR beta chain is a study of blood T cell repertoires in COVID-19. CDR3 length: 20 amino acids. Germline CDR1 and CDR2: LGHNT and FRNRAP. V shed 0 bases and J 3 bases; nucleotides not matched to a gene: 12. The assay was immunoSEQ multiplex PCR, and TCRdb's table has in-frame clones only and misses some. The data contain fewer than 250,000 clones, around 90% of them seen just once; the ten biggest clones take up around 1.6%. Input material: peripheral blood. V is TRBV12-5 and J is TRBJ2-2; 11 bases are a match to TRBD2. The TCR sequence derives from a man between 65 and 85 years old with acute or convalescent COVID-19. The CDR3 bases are TGTGCTAGTGGTTTGGTATTAGGGACTAGCGGAGGGCGGGACACCGGGGAGCTGTTTTTT. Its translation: CASGLVLGTSGGRDTGELFF.